This TCR beta chain was obtained from a study of T cell responses to AZD1222 COVID-19 vaccine. The method was immunoSEQ multiplex PCR; TCRdb's version includes in-frame clones alone and lacks a portion of them. Here the sample spans 120,000 or so clones, about 81% being singletons. The source was peripheral blood, collected on day 0 of AZD1222 vaccination. The sequence came from an adult in good health.

For the CDR3, the DNA is TGTGCCAGCAGTGAATTGTCCGGGGGAAGAAACATTCAGTACTTC. Amino acid sequence: CASSELSGGRNIQYF. The rearrangement uses TRBV25-1 and TRBJ2-4; the D gene is possibly TRBD2 (6 bases). V gave up 1 base and J gave up 6 bases, with 13 bases separating them. In germline, CDR1 is MGHDK, CDR2 SYGVNS. The CDR3 spans 15 residues.